This TCR beta chain was recorded in a study of CD8 T cells in ankylosing spondylitis. The study, taken as a whole, reports: Apparently characteristic of ankylosing spondylitis blood was a TCR beta motif (eight highly homologous variants).

TCRdb re-called the 5' RACE reads with MiXCR, one entry per CDR3 protein. The table lists 670,000 or so distinct CDR3 sequences, around 17% of them singletons. A note on this clonotype: Its specificity is unknown.

Unmatched junction bases numbered 4, after V lost 8 bases and J lost 4 bases. From germline, CDR1 is MGHDK and CDR2 SYGVNS. CDR3 length equals 13 residues. The rearrangement uses TRBV25-1 and TRBJ2-5; 10 bases are a match to TRBD2. This sequence originates from a male donor with ankylosing spondylitis. The sequenced sample was blood, either unsorted or a sorted T cell fraction (not recorded which). Here the CDR3 DNA reads TGTGCCAGCGGGCTAGCGGGAGCAGAGACCCAGTACTTC. Protein sequence: CASGLAGAETQYF.